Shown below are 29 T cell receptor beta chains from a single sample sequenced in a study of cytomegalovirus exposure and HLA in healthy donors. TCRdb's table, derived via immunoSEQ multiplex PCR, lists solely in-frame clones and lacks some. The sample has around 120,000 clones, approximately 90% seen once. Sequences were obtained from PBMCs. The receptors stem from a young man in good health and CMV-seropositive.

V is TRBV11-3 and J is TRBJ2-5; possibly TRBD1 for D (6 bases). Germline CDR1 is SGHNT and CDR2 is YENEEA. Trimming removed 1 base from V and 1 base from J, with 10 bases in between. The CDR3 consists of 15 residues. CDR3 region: CASSLGGTSQETQYF. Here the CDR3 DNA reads TGTGCCAGCAGCTTAGGGGGGACAAGCCAAGAGACCCAGTACTTC.

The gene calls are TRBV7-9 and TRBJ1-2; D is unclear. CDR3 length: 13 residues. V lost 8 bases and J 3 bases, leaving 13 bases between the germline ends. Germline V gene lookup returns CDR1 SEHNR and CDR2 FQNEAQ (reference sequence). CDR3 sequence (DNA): TGTGCCAGCCGAGGCGGCACCGACTATGGCTACACCTTC. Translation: CASRGGTDYGYTF.

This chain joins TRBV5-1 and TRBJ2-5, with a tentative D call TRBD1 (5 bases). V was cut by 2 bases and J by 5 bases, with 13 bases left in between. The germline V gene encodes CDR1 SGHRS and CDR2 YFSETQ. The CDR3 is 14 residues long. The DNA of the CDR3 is TGCGCCAGCAGCTTATCCAGGGCGCAGGAGACCCAGTACTTC. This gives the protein CASSLSRAQETQYF.

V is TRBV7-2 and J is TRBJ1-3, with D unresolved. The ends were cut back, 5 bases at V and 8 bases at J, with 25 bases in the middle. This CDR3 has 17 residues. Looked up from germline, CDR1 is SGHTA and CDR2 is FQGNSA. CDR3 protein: CASSTKEVAPPADTIYF. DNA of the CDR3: TGTGCCAGCAGCACCAAAGAGGTCGCGCCACCCGCGGACACCATATATTTT.

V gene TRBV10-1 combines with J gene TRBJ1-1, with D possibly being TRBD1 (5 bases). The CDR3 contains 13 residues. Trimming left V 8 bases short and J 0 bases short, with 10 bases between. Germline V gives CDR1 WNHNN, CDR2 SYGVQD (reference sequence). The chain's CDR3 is CASSQVMNTEAFF. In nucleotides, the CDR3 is TGCGCCAGCTCACAGGTTATGAACACTGAAGCTTTCTTT.

The CDR3 loop is CASLGSNQPQHF. The CDR3 DNA sequence: TGTGCCAGTCTCGGTAGCAATCAGCCCCAGCATTTT. The gene calls are TRBV28 and TRBJ1-5; D uncertain. Trimming took off 9 bases at V and 0 bases at J, with 6 bases between the two ends. The CDR3 is 12 amino acids. Germline values: CDR1 MDHEN, CDR2 SYDVKM.

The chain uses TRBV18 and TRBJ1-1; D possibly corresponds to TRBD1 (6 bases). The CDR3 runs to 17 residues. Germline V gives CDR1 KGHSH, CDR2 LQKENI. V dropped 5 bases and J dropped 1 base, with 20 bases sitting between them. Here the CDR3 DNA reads TGTGCCAGCTCAGAGGTCAAGGGGGAACTCAGGAACACTGAAGCTTTCTTT. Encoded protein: CASSEVKGELRNTEAFF.

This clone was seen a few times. CDR3 DNA: TGTGCCAGCAGCTTAGGAGGCAGCAACCTTGATAATTCACCCCTCCACTTT. This codes for CASSLGGSNLDNSPLHF. The gene calls are TRBV7-8 and TRBJ1-6; D gene unclear. This CDR3 is built from 17 residues. Trimming shortened V by 1 base and J by 5 bases, and 15 bases separated the two germline ends. The germline V gene encodes CDR1 SGHVS and CDR2 FQNEAQ.

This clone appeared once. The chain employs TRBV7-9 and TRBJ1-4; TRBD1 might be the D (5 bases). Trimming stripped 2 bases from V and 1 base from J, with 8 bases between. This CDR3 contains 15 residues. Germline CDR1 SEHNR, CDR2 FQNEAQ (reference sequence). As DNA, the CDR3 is TGTGCCAGCAGCTTACAGGGTAAAACTAATGAAAAACTGTTTTTT. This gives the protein CASSLQGKTNEKLFF.

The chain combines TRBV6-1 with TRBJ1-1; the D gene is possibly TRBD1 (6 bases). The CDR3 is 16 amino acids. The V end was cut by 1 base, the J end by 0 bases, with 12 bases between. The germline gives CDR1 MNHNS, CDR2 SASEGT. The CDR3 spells CASSEGQVPMNTEAFF. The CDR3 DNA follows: TGTGCCAGCAGTGAAGGACAGGTTCCTATGAACACTGAAGCTTTCTTT.

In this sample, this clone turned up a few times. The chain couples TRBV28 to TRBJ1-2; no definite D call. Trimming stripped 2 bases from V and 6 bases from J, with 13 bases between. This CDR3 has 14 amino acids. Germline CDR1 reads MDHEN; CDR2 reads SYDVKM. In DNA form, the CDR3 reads TGTGCCAGCAGTTTAGTGAGGGCCGGGGATGGCTACACCTTC. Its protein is CASSLVRAGDGYTF.

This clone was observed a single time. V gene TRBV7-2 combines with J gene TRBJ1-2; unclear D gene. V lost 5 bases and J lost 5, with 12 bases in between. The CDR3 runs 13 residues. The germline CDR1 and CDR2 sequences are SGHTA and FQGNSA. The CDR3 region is CASSAPRVYGYTF. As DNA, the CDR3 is TGTGCCAGCAGCGCGCCGAGGGTATATGGCTACACCTTC.

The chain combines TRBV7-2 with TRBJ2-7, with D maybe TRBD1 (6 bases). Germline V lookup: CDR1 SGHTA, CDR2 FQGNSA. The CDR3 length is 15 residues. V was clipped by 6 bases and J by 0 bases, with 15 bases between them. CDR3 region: CASRGTTGSSYEQYF. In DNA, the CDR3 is TGTGCCAGCAGGGGAACCACAGGGTCCTCCTACGAGCAGTACTTC.

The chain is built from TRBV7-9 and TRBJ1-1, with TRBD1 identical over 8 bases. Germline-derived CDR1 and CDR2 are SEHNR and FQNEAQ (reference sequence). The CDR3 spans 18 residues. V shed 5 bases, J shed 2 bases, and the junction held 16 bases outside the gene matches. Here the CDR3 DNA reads TGTGCCAGCAGCCCGAGACAGGGGCGTTCGCGAGGCAACACTGAAGCTTTCTTT. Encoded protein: CASSPRQGRSRGNTEAFF.

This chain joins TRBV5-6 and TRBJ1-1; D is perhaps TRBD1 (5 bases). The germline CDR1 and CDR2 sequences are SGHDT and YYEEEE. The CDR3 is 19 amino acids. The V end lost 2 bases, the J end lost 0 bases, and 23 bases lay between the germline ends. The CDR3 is CASSLGYGRGVILNTEAFF. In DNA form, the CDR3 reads TGTGCCAGCAGCTTAGGATATGGGAGGGGAGTGATATTGAACACTGAAGCTTTCTTT. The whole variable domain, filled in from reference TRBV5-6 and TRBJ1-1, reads DAGVTQSPTHLIKTRGQQVTLRCSPKSGHDTVSWYQQALGQGPQFIFQYYEEEERQRGNFPDRFSGHQFPNYSSELNVNALLLGDSALYLCASSLGYGRGVILNTEAFFGQGTRLTVV.

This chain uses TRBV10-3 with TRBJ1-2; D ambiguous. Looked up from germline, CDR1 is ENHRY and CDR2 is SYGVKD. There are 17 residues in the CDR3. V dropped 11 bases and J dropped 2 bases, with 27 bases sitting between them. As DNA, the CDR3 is TGTGCCGCCGACGTTGGGTCGAGACTACGCGGGAACTATGGCTACACCTTC. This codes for CAADVGSRLRGNYGYTF.

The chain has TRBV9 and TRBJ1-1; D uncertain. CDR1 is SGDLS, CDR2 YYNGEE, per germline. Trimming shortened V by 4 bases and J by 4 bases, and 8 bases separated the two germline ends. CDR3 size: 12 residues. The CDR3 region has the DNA TGTGCCAGCAGCAACGGGGTCACTGAAGCTTTCTTT. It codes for CASSNGVTEAFF.

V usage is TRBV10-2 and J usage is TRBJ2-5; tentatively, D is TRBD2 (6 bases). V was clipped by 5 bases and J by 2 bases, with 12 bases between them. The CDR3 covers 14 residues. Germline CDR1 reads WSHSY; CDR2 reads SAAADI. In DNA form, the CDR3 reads TGCGCCAGCAGTCACCGGGGGACTCAAGAGACCCAGTACTTC. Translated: CASSHRGTQETQYF.

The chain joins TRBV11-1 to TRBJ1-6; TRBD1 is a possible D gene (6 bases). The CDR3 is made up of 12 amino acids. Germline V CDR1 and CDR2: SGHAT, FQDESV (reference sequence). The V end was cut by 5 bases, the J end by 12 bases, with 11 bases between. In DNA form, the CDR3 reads TGTGCCAGCAGCGAGGGGGGGGGACCCCTCCACTTT. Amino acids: CASSEGGGPLHF.

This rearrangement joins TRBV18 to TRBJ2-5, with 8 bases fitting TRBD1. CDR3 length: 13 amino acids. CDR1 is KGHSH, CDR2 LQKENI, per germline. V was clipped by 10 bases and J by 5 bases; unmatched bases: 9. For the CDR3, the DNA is TGTGCCACCACGACAGGGGTCGTGGAGACCCAGTACTTC. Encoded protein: CATTTGVVETQYF.

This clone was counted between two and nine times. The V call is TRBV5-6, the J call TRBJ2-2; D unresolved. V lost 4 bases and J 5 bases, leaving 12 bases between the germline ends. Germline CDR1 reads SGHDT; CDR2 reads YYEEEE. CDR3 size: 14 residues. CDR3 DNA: TGTGCCAGCAGCAAGCCGGTGCGGACCGGGGAGCTGTTTTTT. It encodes CASSKPVRTGELFF.

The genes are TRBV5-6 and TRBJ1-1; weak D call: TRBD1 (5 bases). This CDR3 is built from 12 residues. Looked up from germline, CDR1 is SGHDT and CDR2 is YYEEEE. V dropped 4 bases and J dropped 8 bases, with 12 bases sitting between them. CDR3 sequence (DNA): TGTGCCAGCAGCACTAACAGGCGGGAAGCTTTCTTT. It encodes CASSTNRREAFF.

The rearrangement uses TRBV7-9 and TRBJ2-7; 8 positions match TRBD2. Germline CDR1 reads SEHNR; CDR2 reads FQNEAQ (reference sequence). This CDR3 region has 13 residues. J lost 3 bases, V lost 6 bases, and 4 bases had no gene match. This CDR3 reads CASRLGGDYEQYF. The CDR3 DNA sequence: TGTGCCAGCAGACTCGGGGGGGACTACGAGCAGTACTTC.

This chain's CDR3 is CASSPVGGSYNEQFF. The DNA for the CDR3 is TGTGCCAGCAGCCCCGTAGGGGGCTCCTACAATGAGCAGTTCTTC. The chain combines TRBV11-1 with TRBJ2-1; D possibly corresponds to TRBD1 (6 bases). Germline values: CDR1 SGHAT, CDR2 FQDESV (reference sequence). The CDR3 is made up of 15 amino acids. V gave up 5 bases and J gave up 0 bases, with 11 bases separating them.

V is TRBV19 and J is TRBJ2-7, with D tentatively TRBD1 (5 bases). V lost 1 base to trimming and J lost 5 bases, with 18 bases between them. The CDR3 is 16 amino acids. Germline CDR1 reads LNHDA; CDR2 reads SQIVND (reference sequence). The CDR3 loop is CASSIGGAPLTNEQYF. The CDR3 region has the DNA TGTGCCAGTAGTATAGGTGGGGCGCCCCTAACGAACGAGCAGTACTTC.

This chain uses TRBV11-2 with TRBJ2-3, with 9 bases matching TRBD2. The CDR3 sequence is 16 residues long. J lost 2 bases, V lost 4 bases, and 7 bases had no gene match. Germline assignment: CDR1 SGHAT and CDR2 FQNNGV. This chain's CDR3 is CASSSRLAAITDTQYF. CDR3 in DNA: TGTGCCAGCAGCTCTCGACTAGCGGCTATCACAGATACGCAGTATTTT.

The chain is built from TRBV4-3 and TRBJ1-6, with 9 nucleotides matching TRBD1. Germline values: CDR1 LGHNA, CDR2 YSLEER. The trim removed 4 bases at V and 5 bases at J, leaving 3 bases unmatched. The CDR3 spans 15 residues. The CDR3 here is CASSRRDRDNSPLHF. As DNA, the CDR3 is TGCGCCAGCAGCCGCCGGGACAGGGATAATTCACCCCTCCACTTT.

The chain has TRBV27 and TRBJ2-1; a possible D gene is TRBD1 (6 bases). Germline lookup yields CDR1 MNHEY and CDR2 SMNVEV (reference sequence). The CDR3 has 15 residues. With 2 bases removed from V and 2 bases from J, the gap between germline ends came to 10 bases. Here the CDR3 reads CASSLPGTTYNEQFF. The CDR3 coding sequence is TGTGCCAGCAGTTTACCCGGGACAACCTACAATGAGCAGTTCTTC.

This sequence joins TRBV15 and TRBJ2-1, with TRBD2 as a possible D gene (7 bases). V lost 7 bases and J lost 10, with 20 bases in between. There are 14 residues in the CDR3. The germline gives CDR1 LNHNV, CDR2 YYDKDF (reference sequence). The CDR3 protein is CATTSGEQRGEQFF. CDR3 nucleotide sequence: TGTGCCACCACAAGCGGGGAACAGAGGGGGGAGCAGTTCTTC.